Below, one T cell receptor beta chain is given with its context. Its antigen remains unknown. Per the authors' pipeline: Filtering of immunoSEQ junctional sequences could not match full-length read filtering. The table came from immunoSEQ multiplex PCR; TCRdb's copy has only in-frame clones and leaves some out. V, J and clone size derive from that table, while D and trimming were established from the DNA sequence. The sample lists millions of clones; 80% to 95% were seen once. CD4+ cells yielded CD45RA+ naive and CD45RA-negative memory subsets. The sample belongs to a study of shared clonotypes between healthy human individuals. About the research overall: Used for every donor were three CD4 naive, three CD4 memory, two CD8 naive and one CD8 memory plate. Findings and caveats of the study: The expectation was that sequencing depth would affect clonotype sharing among donors.

Trimming took off 7 bases at V and 3 bases at J, with 14 bases between the two ends. Germline CDR1 is SQVTM and CDR2 is ANQGSEA. This CDR3 has 13 amino acids. The rearrangement joins TRBV29-1 to TRBJ2-3; D unclear. The sequencing input was naive CD4+ T cells from PBMCs. Subset: CD45RA+ positively selected. The clonotype was recovered from a young man in good health. Some clones in this sample may be carry-over from other donors' samples. The CDR3 DNA follows: TGCAGCGGGGCGCGTAAACTAACAGATACGCAGTATTTT. It specifies CSGARKLTDTQYF.